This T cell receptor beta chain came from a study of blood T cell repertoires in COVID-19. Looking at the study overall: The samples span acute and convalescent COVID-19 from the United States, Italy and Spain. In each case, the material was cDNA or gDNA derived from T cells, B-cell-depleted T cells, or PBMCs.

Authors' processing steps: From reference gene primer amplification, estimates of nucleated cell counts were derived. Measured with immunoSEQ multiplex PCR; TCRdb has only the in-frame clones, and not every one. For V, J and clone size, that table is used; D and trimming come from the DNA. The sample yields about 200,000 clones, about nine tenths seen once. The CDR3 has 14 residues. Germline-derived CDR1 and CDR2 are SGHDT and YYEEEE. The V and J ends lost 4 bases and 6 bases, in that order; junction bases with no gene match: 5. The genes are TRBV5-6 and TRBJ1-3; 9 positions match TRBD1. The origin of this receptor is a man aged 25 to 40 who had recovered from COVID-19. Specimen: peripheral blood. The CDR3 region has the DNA TGTGCCAGCAGCCCAGACAGGGGGATAAACACCATATATTTT. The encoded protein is CASSPDRGINTIYF.